These 19 T cell receptor beta chains originate from one sample sequenced in a study of cytomegalovirus exposure and HLA in healthy donors. The PCR contained 60 Vbeta and 13 Jbeta primers. The assay was immunoSEQ multiplex PCR, and TCRdb's table has in-frame clones only and misses some. The sample has under 150,000 clones; 83% are singletons. The sequenced sample consisted of PBMCs. The receptors were sampled from a man aged 35 to 55 in good health and CMV-seronegative.

The rearrangement links TRBV13 to TRBJ2-3; 8 nucleotides align to TRBD2. The CDR3 runs to 16 residues. Germline CDR1 is PRHDT and CDR2 is FYEKMQ (reference sequence). Losses at the gene ends were 4 bases for V and 3 bases for J; bases not matched to a gene: 9. CDR3 in amino acids: CASSSREAGETDTQYF. In DNA, the CDR3 is TGTGCCAGCAGCTCCCGAGAAGCGGGGGAGACAGATACGCAGTATTTT.

The genes are TRBV9 and TRBJ2-1, with TRBD2 matching 10 bases. After removal of 3 bases from V and 6 bases from J, the junction contained 18 bases not matched to a gene. From germline, CDR1 is SGDLS and CDR2 YYNGEE. The CDR3 covers 19 residues. CDR3: CASSEDEWSSGRGANEQFF. DNA of the CDR3: TGTGCCAGCAGCGAAGACGAGTGGTCTAGCGGGAGAGGGGCCAATGAGCAGTTCTTC. Supplemented by reference TRBV9 and TRBJ2-1, the full variable domain reads DSGVTQTPKHLITATGQRVTLRCSPRSGDLSVYWYQQSLDQGLQFLIQYYNGEERAKGNILERFSAQQFPDLHSELNLSSLELGDSALYFCASSEDEWSSGRGANEQFFGPGTRLTVL.

The chain joins TRBV2 to TRBJ1-2; TRBD1 matches at 8 bases. J gave up 8 bases and V 7 bases, and 9 bases lay outside the gene matches. The CDR3 totals 13 residues. CDR1 is SNHLY, CDR2 FYNNEI, per germline. The CDR3 region has the DNA TGTGCCAGCACAGAGGGCAGGGGGCTCGGCTACACCTTC. Its translation is CASTEGRGLGYTF.

The chain recombines TRBV29-1 with TRBJ1-1; TRBD1 aligns across 7 bases. The CDR3 covers 14 residues. CDR1 is SQVTM, CDR2 ANQGSEA, per germline. V shed 5 bases and J 4 bases; nucleotides not matched to a gene: 10. CDR3 in DNA: TGCAGCGTTTCCGGACAGGTGGGAAGCACTGAAGCTTTCTTT. Protein: CSVSGQVGSTEAFF.

This chain connects TRBV29-1 to TRBJ2-5; 10 bases agree with TRBD2. The DNA end is a closer match to TRBJ2-7, so the J assignment may be wrong. Germline assignment: CDR1 SQVTM and CDR2 ANQGSEA. This CDR3 contains 12 residues. CDR3 region: CSVSTSGYEQYF. As DNA, the CDR3 is TGCAGCGTTTCGACTAGCGGGTACGAGCAGTACTTC.

The gene calls are TRBV29-1 and TRBJ2-3, with D possibly being TRBD2 (5 bases). CDR1 is SQVTM and CDR2 is ANQGSEA in the germline V gene. The CDR3 spans 13 residues. V was pared by 8 bases and J by 2 bases, with 14 bases between. CDR3: CSSYGVFTDTQYF. CDR3 DNA sequence: TGCAGCAGTTACGGGGTTTTCACAGATACGCAGTATTTT.

The chain links TRBV27 to TRBJ2-1; 14 bases are a match to TRBD2. V shed 3 bases and J 7 bases; nucleotides not matched to a gene: 5. The CDR3 length is 16 residues. Germline lookup yields CDR1 MNHEY and CDR2 SMNVEV (reference sequence). For the CDR3, the DNA is TGTGCCAGCAGTTTCAGACTAGCGGGAGGGCTGAATGAGCAGTTCTTC. It codes for CASSFRLAGGLNEQFF.

This rearrangement joins TRBV19 to TRBJ1-4; D perhaps matches TRBD1 (5 bases). Germline V gives CDR1 LNHDA, CDR2 SQIVND (reference sequence). V was cut by 8 bases and J by 7 bases, with 20 bases left in between. This CDR3 has 15 residues. CDR3 DNA sequence: TGTGCCAGTCGGATGGGTCGGGGGGGTCGTGAAAAACTGTTTTTT. It specifies CASRMGRGGREKLFF.

V gene TRBV29-1 combines with J gene TRBJ1-1, with TRBD1 as a possible D gene (6 bases). The CDR3 sequence is 12 residues long. Germline CDR1 and CDR2: SQVTM and ANQGSEA. Trimming shortened V by 4 bases and J by 1 base, and 7 bases separated the two germline ends. The CDR3 sequence is CSVGGGNTEAFF. In DNA, the CDR3 is TGCAGCGTTGGAGGGGGGAACACTGAAGCTTTCTTT.

The chain combines TRBV30 with TRBJ1-6; the D is unclear. The germline V gene has CDR1 GTSNPN and CDR2 SVGIG (reference sequence). The length of the CDR3 is 14 residues. V was cut by 1 base and J by 6 bases, with 10 bases left in between. As DNA, the CDR3 is TGTGCCTGGAGTGGGGAGGGTGGTAATTCACCCCTCCACTTT. It encodes CAWSGEGGNSPLHF.

On this clone: The junction departs from germline at one end; a sequencing error may be responsible. The chain joins TRBV7-9 to TRBJ2-7; TRBD1 might be the D (5 bases). The germline V gene encodes CDR1 SEHNR and CDR2 FQNEAQ (reference sequence). The CDR3 length is 12 residues. Here the CDR3 DNA reads TGTTCCAGCAGCTTGGGCCAGGGCGAGCAGTACTTC. It encodes CSSSLGQGEQYF.

This clone was seen more than once but under ten times. V usage is TRBV5-1 and J usage is TRBJ2-1, with D maybe TRBD2 (7 bases). The V end was cut by 9 bases, the J end by 7 bases, with 20 bases between. CDR3 length: 14 amino acids. Germline assignment: CDR1 SGHRS and CDR2 YFSETQ. Here the CDR3 reads CATSTSLGGNEQFF. Here the CDR3 DNA reads TGCGCCACATCGACTAGCTTAGGGGGGAATGAGCAGTTCTTC. The full variable domain, rest sourced from reference TRBV5-1 and TRBJ2-1, is KAGVTQTPRYLIKTRGQQVTLSCSPISGHRSVSWYQQTPGQGLQFLFEYFSETQRNKGNFPGRFSGRQFSNSRSEMNVSTLELGDSALYLCATSTSLGGNEQFFGPGTRLTVL.

This clone was observed a single time. J is TRBJ2-3 and V is TRBV2; D is perhaps TRBD2 (5 bases). The germline V gene has CDR1 SNHLY and CDR2 FYNNEI. The V gene lost 5 bases and the J gene lost 4 bases, with 13 bases spanning the gap. There are 14 residues in the CDR3. Here the CDR3 DNA reads TGTGCCAGCAGTCGGGGTTCCCTTGCAGATACGCAGTATTTT. This sequence encodes CASSRGSLADTQYF.

DNA for the CDR3: TGTGCCAGCAGCGGAGGACAGTACTTTTCACCCCTCCACTTT. Protein sequence: CASSGGQYFSPLHF. This chain joins TRBV9 and TRBJ1-6; weak D call: TRBD1 (6 bases). The germline V gene has CDR1 SGDLS and CDR2 YYNGEE. V lost 3 bases and J 9 bases, leaving 13 bases between the germline ends. This CDR3 region has 14 residues.

The count of this clone is one. The chain combines TRBV29-1 with TRBJ2-3; D might be TRBD1 (7 bases). V was clipped by 6 bases and J by 2 bases, with 15 bases between them. Germline CDR1 SQVTM, CDR2 ANQGSEA. The CDR3 has 14 residues. The CDR3 DNA reads TGCAGCGTGACAGGGAGGATGGTCACAGATACGCAGTATTTT. It codes for CSVTGRMVTDTQYF.

The chain recombines TRBV27 with TRBJ1-6; no reliable D call. Trimming cost V 3 bases and J 7 bases, with 10 bases left between them. CDR1 and CDR2 (germline): MNHEY, SMNVEV (reference sequence). The CDR3 runs to 14 residues. The CDR3: CASSFAQNNSPLHF. Here the CDR3 DNA reads TGTGCCAGCAGTTTTGCCCAGAACAATTCACCCCTCCACTTT.

This clone was counted once. The genes are TRBV6-5 and TRBJ1-5; TRBD1 agrees at 8 bases. Germline CDR1 reads MNHEY; CDR2 reads SVGAGI. The trim removed 5 bases at V and 6 bases at J, leaving 6 bases unmatched. CDR3 length: 14 residues. As DNA, the CDR3 is TGTGCCAGCAGTGTGACAGGGGCACCTCAGCCCCAGCATTTT. This translates into CASSVTGAPQPQHF.

This chain connects TRBV7-9 to TRBJ2-2; D unclear. Germline values: CDR1 SEHNR, CDR2 FQNEAQ (reference sequence). The CDR3 is 16 residues long. Trimming removed 1 base from V and 0 bases from J, with 9 bases in between. CDR3 amino acids: CASSLVGSANTGELFF. In nucleotides, the CDR3 is TGTGCCAGCAGCTTAGTTGGCAGCGCGAACACCGGGGAGCTGTTTTTT.

The chain links TRBV6-5 to TRBJ2-2; 11 bases match TRBD1. The CDR3 extends over 15 amino acids. CDR1 MNHEY and CDR2 SVGAGI come from the germline V gene. J lost 5 bases, V lost 6 bases, and 5 bases had no gene match. The CDR3 protein is CASSSGQGATGELFF. The CDR3 DNA reads as TGTGCCAGCAGCTCCGGACAGGGGGCAACCGGGGAGCTGTTTTTT.